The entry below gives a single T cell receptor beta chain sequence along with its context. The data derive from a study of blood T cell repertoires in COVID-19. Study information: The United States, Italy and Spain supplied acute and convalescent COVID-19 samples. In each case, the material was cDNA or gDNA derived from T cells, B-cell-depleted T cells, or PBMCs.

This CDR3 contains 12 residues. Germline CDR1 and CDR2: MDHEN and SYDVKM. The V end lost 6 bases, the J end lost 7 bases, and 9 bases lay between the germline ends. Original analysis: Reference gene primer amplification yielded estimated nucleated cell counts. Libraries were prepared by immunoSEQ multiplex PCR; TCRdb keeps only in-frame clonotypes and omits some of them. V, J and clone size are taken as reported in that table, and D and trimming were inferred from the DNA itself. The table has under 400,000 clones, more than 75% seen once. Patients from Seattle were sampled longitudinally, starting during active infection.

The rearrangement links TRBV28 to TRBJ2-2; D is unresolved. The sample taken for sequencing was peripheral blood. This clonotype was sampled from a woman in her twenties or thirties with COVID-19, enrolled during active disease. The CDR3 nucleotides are TGTGCCAGCAGGTCGACTGTCGGGGAGCTGTTTTTT. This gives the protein CASRSTVGELFF.